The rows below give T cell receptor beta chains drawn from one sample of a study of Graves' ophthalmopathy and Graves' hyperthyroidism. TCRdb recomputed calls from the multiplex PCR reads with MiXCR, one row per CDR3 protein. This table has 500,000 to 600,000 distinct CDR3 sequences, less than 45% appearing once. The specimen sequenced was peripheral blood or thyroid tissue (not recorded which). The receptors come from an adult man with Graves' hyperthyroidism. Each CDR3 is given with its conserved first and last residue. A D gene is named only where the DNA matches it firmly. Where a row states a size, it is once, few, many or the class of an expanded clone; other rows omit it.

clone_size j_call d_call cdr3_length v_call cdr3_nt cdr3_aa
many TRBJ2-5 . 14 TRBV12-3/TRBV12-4 TGTGCCAGCAGTTTCTACGCTAGCCGGGAGACCCAGTACTTC CASSFYASRETQYF
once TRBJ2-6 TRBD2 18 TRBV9 TGTGCCAGCAGCGTAGGCCTCGGCGGGGGGGCGGGGGCCAACGTCCTGACTTTC CASSVGLGGGAGANVLTF
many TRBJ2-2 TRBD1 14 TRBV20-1 TGCAGTGCTAAGCGACAGGGAAATGCCGGGGAGCTGTTTTTT CSAKRQGNAGELFF
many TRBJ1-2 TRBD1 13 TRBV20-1 TGCAGTGCTAGAGTAACACAGGGGTATGGCTACACCTTC CSARVTQGYGYTF
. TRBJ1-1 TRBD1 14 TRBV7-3 TGTGCCAGCAGTCCCGGGACAGTTCACACTGAAGCTTTCTTT CASSPGTVHTEAFF
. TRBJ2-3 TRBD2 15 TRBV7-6 TGTGCCAGCAGCCAAGGAGCGGGAACCACAGATACGCAGTATTTT CASSQGAGTTDTQYF
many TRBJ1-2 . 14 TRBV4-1 TGCGCCAGCAGCCAAGATGGCAGGGGAGCCGGCTACACCTTC CASSQDGRGAGYTF
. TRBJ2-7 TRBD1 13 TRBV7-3 TGTGCCAGCAGACGGGACAGGGAGTACGAGCAGTACTTC CASRRDREYEQYF
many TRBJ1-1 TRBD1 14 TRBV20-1 TGCAGTGCTGGAGAGACAGGGAGGAACACTGAAGCTTTCTTT CSAGETGRNTEAFF
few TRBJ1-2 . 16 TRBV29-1 TGCAGCGTTGAAGATCGGGTTGGGCTAGGGAACTATGGCTACACCTTC CSVEDRVGLGNYGYTF
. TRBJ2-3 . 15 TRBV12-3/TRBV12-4 TGTGCCAGCAGTTTACGGCAGCGGGGCACAGATACGCAGTATTTT CASSLRQRGTDTQYF
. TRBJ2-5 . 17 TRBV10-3 TGTGCCGGCAGCACCTCCTTCGACTCGGGGCCGAGGGAGACCCAGTACTTC CAGSTSFDSGPRETQYF
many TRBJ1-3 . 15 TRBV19 . CASTSDRGSGNTIYF
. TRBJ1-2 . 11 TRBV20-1 TGCAGTGCGGTACCGGACTATGGCTACACCTTC CSAVPDYGYTF
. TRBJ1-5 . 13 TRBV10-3 TGTGCCATCAGTGCAGGGGTGAGGGAGACCCAGCATTTT CAISAGVRETQHF
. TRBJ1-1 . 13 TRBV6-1 TGTGCCAGCAGTGGATGGCGGAGCAATGAGCAGTTCTTT CASSGWRSNEQFF
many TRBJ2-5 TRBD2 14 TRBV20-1 TGCAGTGCTGTAGGACTAGCGGACCAAGAGACCCAGTACTTC CSAVGLADQETQYF
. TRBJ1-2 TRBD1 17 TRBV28 TGTGCCAGCAGTTTCGGGGATTTTACGGACAGGAGTTATGGCTACACCTTC CASSFGDFTDRSYGYTF
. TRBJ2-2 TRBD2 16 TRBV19 TGTGCCAGTAGTATAAGGCTAGCGGGGAACACCGGGGAGCTGTTTTTT CASSIRLAGNTGELFF
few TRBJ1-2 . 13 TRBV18 TGTGCCAGCTCGTACGACTTGAACTATGGCTACACCTTC CASSYDLNYGYTF
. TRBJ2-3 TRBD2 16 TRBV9 TGTGCCAGCAGCGTAGCTGCAGCGGGAAGCACAGATATGCAGTATTTT CASSVAAAGSTDMQYF
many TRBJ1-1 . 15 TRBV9 TGTGCCAGCAGCCCCCGGCCGACGATGAACACTGAAGCTTTCTTT CASSPRPTMNTEAFF
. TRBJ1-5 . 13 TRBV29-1 TGCAGCGTTGAAGAGGGAAGCAATCAGCCCCAGCATTTT CSVEEGSNQPQHF
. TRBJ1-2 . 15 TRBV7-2 TGTGCCAGCAGCTGGGCCGAGGGGACCTCAGGGGACTACACCTTC CASSWAEGTSGDYTF
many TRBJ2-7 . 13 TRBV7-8 TGTGCCAGCAGCTTTGGAGAATCCTACGAGCAGTACTTC CASSFGESYEQYF
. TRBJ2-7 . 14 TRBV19 TGTGCCAGTAGAGCCCGGGACAAGTCCTACGAGCAGTACTTC CASRARDKSYEQYF
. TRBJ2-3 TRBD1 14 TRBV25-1 TGTGCCAGCCCAGGACAGGGCGGGATAGATACGCAGTATTTT CASPGQGGIDTQYF
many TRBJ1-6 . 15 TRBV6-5 TGTGCCAGCAGACAGGGTTACTCCTATAATTCACCCCTCCACTTT CASRQGYSYNSPLHF
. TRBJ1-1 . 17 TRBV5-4 TGTGCCAGCAGCTTGAGGTGGACGCGTTTGGGGAACACTGAAGCTTTCTTT CASSLRWTRLGNTEAFF
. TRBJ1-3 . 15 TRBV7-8 TGTGCCAGCAGCTTAGTGCGGGCTAGCGGAAACACCATATATTTT CASSLVRASGNTIYF
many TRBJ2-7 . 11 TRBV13 TGTGCCAGCAGCCGGACCTACGAGCAGTACTTC CASSRTYEQYF
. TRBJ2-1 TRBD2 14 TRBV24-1 TGTGCCACCAGTCAAGCGGGAGATGAAATAACGCAGTTCTTC CATSQAGDEITQFF
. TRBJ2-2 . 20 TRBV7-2 TGTGCCAGCAGCTCCCTTCGGCAGGGAGACCTTAGATCGAACACCGGGGAGCTGTTTTTT CASSSLRQGDLRSNTGELFF
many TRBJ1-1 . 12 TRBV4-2 TGTGCCAGCAGCCAAGATCGGACAGAAGCTTTCTTT CASSQDRTEAFF
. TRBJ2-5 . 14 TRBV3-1 TGTGCCAGCAGCCCACCAGGGTTCCAAGAGACCCAGTACTTC CASSPPGFQETQYF
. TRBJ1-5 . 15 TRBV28 TGTGCCAGCACGGAGGGTGGATCAGGCAATCAGCCCCAGCATTTT CASTEGGSGNQPQHF
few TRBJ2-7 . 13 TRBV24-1 TGTGCCACCAGTGATTTGCACGGGTACGAGCAGTACTTC CATSDLHGYEQYF
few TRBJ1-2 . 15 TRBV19 TGTGCCAGTAGTATATATGGACAAGCCGGTACAAGCTACACCTTC CASSIYGQAGTSYTF
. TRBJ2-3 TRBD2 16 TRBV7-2 TGTGCCAGCAGCTTCGGTAGCGGGAGACCTGCAGATACGCAGTATTTT CASSFGSGRPADTQYF
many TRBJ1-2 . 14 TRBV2 TGTGCCAACAGTGAACTGGGGTTTAACTATGGCTACACCTTC CANSELGFNYGYTF
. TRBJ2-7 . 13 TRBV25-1 TGCGCCAGCAGTGAGCAGTTAGCCTACGAGCAGTACTTC CASSEQLAYEQYF
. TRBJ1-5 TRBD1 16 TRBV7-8 TGTGCTAGCAGCTCCCAAGGGACAGGGCGTCGTCAGTCCCAGCATTTT CASSSQGTGRRQSQHF
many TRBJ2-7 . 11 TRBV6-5 TGTGCCAGCACCGACAGCAGCGAGCAGTACTTC CASTDSSEQYF
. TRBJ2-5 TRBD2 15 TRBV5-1 TGCGCCAGCAGCTTGGCGGCTAGCGGGAAAGAGACCCAGTACTTC CASSLAASGKETQYF